This TCR beta chain originates from a study of T cell changes during pregnancy in multiple sclerosis. V trimming: 4 bases; J trimming: 6 bases; junction bases outside the gene matches: 12. The CDR3 extends over 16 amino acids. The method was immunoSEQ multiplex PCR; TCRdb's version includes in-frame clones alone and lacks a portion of them. The sample has 100,000 or so clones; around 92% are singletons. Sequenced material: peripheral blood, taken in the second trimester of pregnancy. The source is a female donor with multiple sclerosis, enrolled in a pregnancy study. The V call is TRBV23-1, the J call TRBJ2-3; 8 bases are a match to TRBD1. TRBV23-1 is an ORF for which the function is uncertain. The CDR3 spells CASSPWTGRAHDTQYF. CDR3 DNA sequence: TGCGCCAGCAGTCCCTGGACAGGGAGAGCACATGATACGCAGTATTTT.